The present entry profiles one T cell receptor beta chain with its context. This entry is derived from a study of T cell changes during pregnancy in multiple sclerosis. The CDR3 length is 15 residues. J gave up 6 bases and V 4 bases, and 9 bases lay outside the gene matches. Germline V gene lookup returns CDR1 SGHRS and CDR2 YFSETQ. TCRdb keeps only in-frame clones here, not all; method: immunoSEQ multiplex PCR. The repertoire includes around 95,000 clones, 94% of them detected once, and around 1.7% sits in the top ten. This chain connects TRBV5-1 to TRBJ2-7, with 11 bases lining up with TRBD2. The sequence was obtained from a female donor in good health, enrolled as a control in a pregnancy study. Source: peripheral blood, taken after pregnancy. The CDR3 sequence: CASSTLTSGRGEQYF. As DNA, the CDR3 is TGCGCCAGCAGCACTCTAACTAGCGGGAGAGGCGAGCAGTACTTC.